Below, 13 T cell receptor beta chains from the same sample are listed, as sequenced in a study of blood T cells in healthy people across ages. PCR was performed a second time for about 6 to 11 cycles using a sample-barcoded 5' primer and a J-beta primer mix. TCRdb passed the 5' RACE reads through MiXCR, listing each CDR3 protein once. Found here are about 1.4 million distinct CDR3 sequences, almost 60% of them singletons; the top ten hold over 5%. The sample comprised blood. These receptors came from a man between 18 and 29 years old in good health.

The chain carries TRBV5-1 and TRBJ2-1; TRBD1 aligns across 8 bases. The germline CDR1 and CDR2 sequences are SGHRS and YFSETQ. V shed 3 bases, J shed 12 bases, and the junction held 8 bases outside the gene matches. The CDR3 contains 13 residues. CDR3 region: CASSWGAGTGQFF. As DNA, the CDR3 is TGCGCCAGCAGCTGGGGGGCCGGGACAGGGCAGTTCTTC.

V and J are TRBV20-1 and TRBJ1-5, with TRBD1 matching over 8 bases. Germline V gene lookup returns CDR1 DFQATT and CDR2 SNEGSKA (reference sequence). With V trimmed by 0 bases and J by 1 base, 8 bases remained unmatched. The CDR3 is made up of 17 amino acids. The CDR3 is CSARDRLQGVSNQPQHF. The CDR3 DNA sequence: TGCAGTGCTAGAGATCGTTTACAGGGGGTCAGCAATCAGCCCCAGCATTTT.

This clonotype occurred a few times. The chain recombines TRBV16 with TRBJ1-2; D unresolved. The CDR3 runs 12 residues. Trimming took off 2 bases at V and 7 bases at J, with 8 bases between the two ends. Germline lookup yields CDR1 KGHSY and CDR2 FQNENV. The CDR3: CASSQDRGGYTF. CDR3 nucleotides: TGTGCCAGCAGCCAAGATCGGGGTGGCTACACCTTC.

About this clonotype: One junction end does not reproduce the germline sequence, and a read error may be involved. V usage is TRBV7-9 and J usage is TRBJ2-5, with D possibly being TRBD1 (5 bases). Germline-derived CDR1 and CDR2 are SEHNR and FQNEAQ (reference sequence). This CDR3 is built from 13 residues. The CDR3 nucleotides read TGTGCCGGCAGCCCCAGGGACCAAGAGACCCAGTACTTC. Protein: CAGSPRDQETQYF.

The chain uses TRBV11-2 and TRBJ2-1, with no clear D. V was cut by 5 bases and J by 5 bases, with 7 bases left in between. CDR1 is SGHAT, CDR2 FQNNGV, per germline. CDR3 length: 12 residues. DNA for the CDR3: TGTGCCAGCAGCATTTATCACAATGAGCAGTTCTTC. Its translation: CASSIYHNEQFF.

A few counts support this clonotype. The chain combines TRBV6-1 with TRBJ2-7, with 12 positions matching TRBD1. Losses at the gene ends were 6 bases for V and 5 bases for J; bases not matched to a gene: 5. Germline lookup yields CDR1 MNHNS and CDR2 SASEGT. This CDR3 contains 14 residues. The CDR3 loop is CASRQGQGADEQYF. CDR3 sequence (DNA): TGTGCCAGCAGACAGGGACAGGGGGCCGACGAGCAGTACTTC.

This clonotype was seen a few times. The DNA for the CDR3 is TGTGCCATCAGTGTCCTGGGACAGGGAGCCACAGATACGCAGTATTTT. Amino acid sequence: CAISVLGQGATDTQYF. The rearrangement joins TRBV10-3 to TRBJ2-3; TRBD1 aligns across 9 bases. Per germline, CDR1 ENHRY and CDR2 SYGVKD. The CDR3 extends over 16 amino acids. The V gene end was trimmed by 4 bases and the J gene end by 2 bases; junction bases not matched to a gene: 7.

The CDR3 sequence is CASSDPTSTRQGEQFF. As DNA, the CDR3 is TGTGCCAGCAGCGACCCGACTAGCACACGGCAGGGTGAGCAGTTCTTC. The rearrangement uses TRBV7-9 and TRBJ2-1, with TRBD2 matching over 7 bases. Germline V gene lookup returns CDR1 SEHNR and CDR2 FQNEAQ (reference sequence). The CDR3 extends over 16 amino acids. V dropped 5 bases and J dropped 9; count of bases not matched to a gene: 16.

The chain carries TRBV28 and TRBJ2-4; D perhaps matches TRBD1 (7 bases). Trimming took off 5 bases at V and 8 bases at J, with 22 bases between the two ends. The CDR3 loop spans 16 amino acids. Germline CDR1 is MDHEN and CDR2 is SYDVKM. In DNA form, the CDR3 reads TGTGCCAGCAGTCTCAACGGGGGACAGTGGGAATACATTCAGTACTTC. This encodes CASSLNGGQWEYIQYF.

This clonotype has more than one count but fewer than ten. The gene calls are TRBV2 and TRBJ2-1; D might be TRBD1 (6 bases). The germline V gene has CDR1 SNHLY and CDR2 FYNNEI. The CDR3 is 16 amino acids. Trimming pared 2 bases from V and 2 bases from J, leaving 13 bases between. CDR3 sequence: CASSELQGTPYNEQFF. CDR3 DNA: TGTGCCAGCAGTGAACTCCAGGGGACCCCCTACAATGAGCAGTTCTTC.

The sample holds a few counts of this clonotype. The chain links TRBV3-1 to TRBJ1-1; D gene unclear. V was cut by 0 bases and J by 9 bases, with 8 bases left in between. CDR3 length: 12 residues. From germline, CDR1 is LGHDT and CDR2 YNNKEL (reference sequence). CDR3 DNA: TGTGCCAGCAGCCAAGACCGACGTAAAGCTTTCTTT. This sequence encodes CASSQDRRKAFF. Combining the CDR3 with reference TRBV3-1 and TRBJ1-1 gives the whole variable domain DTAVSQTPKYLVTQMGNDKSIKCEQNLGHDTMYWYKQDSKKFLKIMFSYNNKELIINETVPNRFSPKSPDKAHLNLHINSLELGDSAVYFCASSQDRRKAFFGQGTRLTVV.

The chain's CDR3 is CASSLPITYNSPLHF. The CDR3 bases are TGTGCCAGCAGTCTACCCATCACCTATAATTCACCCCTCCACTTT. V usage is TRBV28 and J usage is TRBJ1-6; no clear D gene. The V gene lost 5 bases and the J gene lost 2 bases, with 10 bases spanning the gap. The CDR3 length is 15 residues. In germline, CDR1 is MDHEN, CDR2 SYDVKM.

The V gene is TRBV12-3 or TRBV12-4, the J gene TRBJ2-1, with 12 positions matching TRBD2. V shed 4 bases and J 4 bases; nucleotides not matched to a gene: 5. The CDR3 length is 16 residues. The CDR3 DNA follows: TGTGCCAGCAGTTCCAGACTAGCGGGAGTGTACAATGAGCAGTTCTTC. Translation gives CASSSRLAGVYNEQFF.